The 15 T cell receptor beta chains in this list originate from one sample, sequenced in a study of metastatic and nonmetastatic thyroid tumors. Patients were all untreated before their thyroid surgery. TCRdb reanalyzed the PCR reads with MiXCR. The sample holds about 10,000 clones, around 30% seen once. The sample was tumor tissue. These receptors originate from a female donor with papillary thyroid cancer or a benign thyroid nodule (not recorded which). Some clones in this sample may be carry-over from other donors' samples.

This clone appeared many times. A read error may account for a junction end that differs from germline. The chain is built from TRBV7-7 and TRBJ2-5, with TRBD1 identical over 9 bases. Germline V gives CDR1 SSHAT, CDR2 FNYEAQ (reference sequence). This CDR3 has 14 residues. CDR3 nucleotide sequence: TGTGCTAGCAGCTTACAGGGGGCAAAGGAGACCCAGTACTTC. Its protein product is CASSLQGAKETQYF.

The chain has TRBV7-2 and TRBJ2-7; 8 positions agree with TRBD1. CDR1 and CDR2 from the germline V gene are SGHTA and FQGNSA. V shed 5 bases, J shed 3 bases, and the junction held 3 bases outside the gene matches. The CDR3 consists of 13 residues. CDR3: CASSRQGFYEQYF. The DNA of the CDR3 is TGTGCCAGCAGCCGACAGGGGTTCTACGAGCAGTACTTC.

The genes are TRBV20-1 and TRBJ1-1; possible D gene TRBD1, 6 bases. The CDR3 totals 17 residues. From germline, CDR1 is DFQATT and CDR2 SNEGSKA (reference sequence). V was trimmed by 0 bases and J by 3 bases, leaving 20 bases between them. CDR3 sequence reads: CSARDPGAGTTYTEAFF. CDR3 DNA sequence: TGCAGTGCTAGAGATCCGGGGGCGGGCACCACGTACACTGAAGCTTTCTTT.

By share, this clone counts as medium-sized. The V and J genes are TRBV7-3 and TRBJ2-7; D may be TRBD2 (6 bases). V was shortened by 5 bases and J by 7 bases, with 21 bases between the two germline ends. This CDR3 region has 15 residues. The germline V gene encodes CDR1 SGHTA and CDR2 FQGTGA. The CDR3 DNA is TGTGCCAGCAGCAAAAACCGGGTTGCGGCGGGGGAGCAGTACTTC. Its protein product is CASSKNRVAAGEQYF.

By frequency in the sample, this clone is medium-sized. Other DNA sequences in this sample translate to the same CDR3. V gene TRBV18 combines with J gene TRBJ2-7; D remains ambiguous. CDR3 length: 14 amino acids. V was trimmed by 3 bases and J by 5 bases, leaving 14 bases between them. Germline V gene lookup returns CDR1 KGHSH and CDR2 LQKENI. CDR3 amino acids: CASSPSTRINEQYF. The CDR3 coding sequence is TGTGCCAGCTCACCGTCTACGCGCATTAACGAGCAGTACTTC.

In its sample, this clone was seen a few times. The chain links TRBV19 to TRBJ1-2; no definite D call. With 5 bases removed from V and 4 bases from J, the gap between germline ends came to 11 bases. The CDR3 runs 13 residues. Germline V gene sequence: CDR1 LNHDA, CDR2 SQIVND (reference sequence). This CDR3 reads CASSHGSFYGYTF. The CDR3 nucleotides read TGTGCCAGTAGTCACGGCAGCTTCTATGGCTACACCTTC.

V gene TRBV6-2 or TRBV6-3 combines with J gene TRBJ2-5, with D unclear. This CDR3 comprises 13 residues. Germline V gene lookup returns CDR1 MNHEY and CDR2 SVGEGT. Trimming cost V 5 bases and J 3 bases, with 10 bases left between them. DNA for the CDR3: TGTGCCAGCAGTGAGGATCACAAAGAGACCCAGTACTTC. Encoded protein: CASSEDHKETQYF.

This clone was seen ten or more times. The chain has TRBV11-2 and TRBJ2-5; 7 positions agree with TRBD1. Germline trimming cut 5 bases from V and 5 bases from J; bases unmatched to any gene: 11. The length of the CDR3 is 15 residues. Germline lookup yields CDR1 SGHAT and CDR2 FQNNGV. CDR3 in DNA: TGTGCCAGCAGCCTTGGGGACAGTGCTGTTGAGACCCAGTACTTC. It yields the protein CASSLGDSAVETQYF.

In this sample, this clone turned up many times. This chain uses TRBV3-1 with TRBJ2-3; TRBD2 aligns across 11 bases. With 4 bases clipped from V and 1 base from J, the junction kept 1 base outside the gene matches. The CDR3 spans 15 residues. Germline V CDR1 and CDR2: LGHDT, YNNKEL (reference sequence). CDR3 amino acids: CASSLSGRGTDTQYF. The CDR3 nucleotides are TGTGCCAGCAGCCTTAGCGGGAGGGGCACAGATACGCAGTATTTT.

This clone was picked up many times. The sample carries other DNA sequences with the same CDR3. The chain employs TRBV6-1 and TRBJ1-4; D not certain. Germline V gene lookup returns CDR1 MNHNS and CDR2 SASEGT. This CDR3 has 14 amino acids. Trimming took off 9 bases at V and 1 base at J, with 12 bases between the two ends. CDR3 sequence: CASRSGGTNEKLFF. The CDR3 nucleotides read TGTGCCAGTCGGTCGGGCGGAACTAATGAAAAACTGTTTTTT.

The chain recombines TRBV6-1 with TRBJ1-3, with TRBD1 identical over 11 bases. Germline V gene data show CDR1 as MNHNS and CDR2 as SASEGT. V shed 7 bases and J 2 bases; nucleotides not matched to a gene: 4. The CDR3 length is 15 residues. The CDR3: CASMGQGVTGNTIYF. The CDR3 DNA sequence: TGTGCCAGCATGGGACAGGGGGTAACTGGAAACACCATATATTTT.

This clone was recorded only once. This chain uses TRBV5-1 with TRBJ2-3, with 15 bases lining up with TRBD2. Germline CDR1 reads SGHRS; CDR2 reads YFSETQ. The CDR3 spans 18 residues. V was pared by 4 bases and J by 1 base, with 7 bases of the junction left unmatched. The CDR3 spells CASSRGLAGGPRTDTQYF. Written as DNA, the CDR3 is TGCGCCAGCAGCCGTGGACTAGCGGGGGGGCCACGCACAGATACGCAGTATTTT.

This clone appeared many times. CDR3 region: CASILKWNTEAFF. For the CDR3, the DNA is TGCGCCAGCATCTTAAAATGGAACACTGAAGCTTTCTTT. V is TRBV5-1 and J is TRBJ1-1, with D unclear. The V gene lost 6 bases and the J gene lost 1 base, with 10 bases spanning the gap. Germline lookup yields CDR1 SGHRS and CDR2 YFSETQ. This CDR3 has 13 residues.

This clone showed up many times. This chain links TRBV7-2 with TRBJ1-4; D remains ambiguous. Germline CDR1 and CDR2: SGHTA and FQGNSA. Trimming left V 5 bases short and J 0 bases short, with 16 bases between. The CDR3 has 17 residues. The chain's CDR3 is CASSPRVMGATNEKLFF. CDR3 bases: TGTGCCAGCAGCCCCCGAGTTATGGGAGCAACTAATGAAAAACTGTTTTTT.

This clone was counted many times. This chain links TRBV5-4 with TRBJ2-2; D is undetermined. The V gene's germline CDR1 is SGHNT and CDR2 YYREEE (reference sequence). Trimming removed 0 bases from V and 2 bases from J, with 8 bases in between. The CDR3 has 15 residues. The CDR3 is CASSLDTGNTGELFF. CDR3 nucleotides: TGTGCCAGCAGCTTGGATACGGGCAACACCGGGGAGCTGTTTTTT. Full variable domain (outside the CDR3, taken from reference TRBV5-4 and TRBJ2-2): ETGVTQSPTHLIKTRGQQVTLRCSSQSGHNTVSWYQQALGQGPQFIFQYYREEENGRGNFPPRFSGLQFPNYSSELNVNALELDDSALYLCASSLDTGNTGELFFGEGSRLTVL.